Presented here are 25 T cell receptor beta chains from one specimen sequenced in a study of response to subunit inactivated influenza vaccine. Using its own MiXCR run on the RT-PCR reads, TCRdb lists one record per CDR3 protein. Of about 480,000 distinct CDR3 sequences listed, 10% to 15% are singletons. Here the sequenced sample was PBMCs from blood, taken roughly 6 weeks after vaccination. The source is a man in his fifties or sixties who received an inactivated influenza vaccine.

This clonotype occurred a few times. The rearrangement uses TRBV7-2 and TRBJ2-2, with a tentative D call TRBD1 (5 bases). Germline V gives CDR1 SGHTA, CDR2 FQGNSA. Trimming took off 3 bases at V and 4 bases at J, with 9 bases between the two ends. The CDR3 has 14 amino acids. This CDR3 is CASSFPTATGELFF. The CDR3, as DNA: TGTGCCAGCAGCTTTCCGACAGCCACCGGGGAGCTGTTTTTT.

This clonotype was detected many times. The chain carries TRBV12-3 or TRBV12-4 and TRBJ1-5; 8 bases map to TRBD1. The CDR3 is 16 amino acids. With V trimmed by 5 bases and J by 0 bases, 6 bases remained unmatched. This chain's CDR3 is CASSKRTGLSNQPQHF. CDR3 coding DNA: TGTGCCAGCAGTAAAAGGACAGGGCTTAGCAATCAGCCCCAGCATTTT.

The chain joins TRBV12-3 or TRBV12-4 to TRBJ2-2; tentatively, D is TRBD1 or TRBD2 (5 bases each). Trimming cost V 6 bases and J 1 base, with 15 bases left between them. The CDR3 contains 16 residues. The CDR3 spells CASRRYRDRNTGELFF. CDR3 nucleotides: TGTGCCAGCAGGAGGTACCGGGACCGGAACACCGGGGAGCTGTTTTTT.

This clonotype was counted a few times. The chain combines TRBV28 with TRBJ2-5, with D uncertain. CDR1 and CDR2 (germline): MDHEN, SYDVKM. CDR3 length equals 14 residues. Trimming pared 5 bases from V and 4 bases from J, leaving 14 bases between. Written as DNA, the CDR3 is TGTGCCAGCAGTCTTCAGTATGGATCAGAGACCCAGTACTTC. Translation: CASSLQYGSETQYF.

The V call is TRBV20-1, the J call TRBJ2-2; D is undetermined. Trimming removed 0 bases at V and 4 bases at J, with 9 bases between. Germline values: CDR1 DFQATT, CDR2 SNEGSKA (reference sequence). The CDR3 loop spans 14 amino acids. CDR3 nucleotides: TGCAGTGCTAGAGAAACGGCGCGCACCGGGGAGCTGTTTTTT. This gives the protein CSARETARTGELFF.

This clonotype appeared a few times. The CDR3, as DNA: TGTGCCAGCCGCCGCGGGACAGGGATAGAGACCCAGTACTTC. Protein sequence: CASRRGTGIETQYF. V usage is TRBV12-3 or TRBV12-4 and J usage is TRBJ2-5; 9 positions agree with TRBD1. This CDR3 is built from 14 residues. V gave up 8 bases and J gave up 4 bases; unmatched junction bases: 8.

This clonotype was observed a handful of times. This chain connects TRBV12-3 or TRBV12-4 to TRBJ2-7; D unclear. CDR3 length equals 14 residues. The ends were cut back, 5 bases at V and 6 bases at J, with 17 bases in the middle. CDR3 region: CASSPTDLGREQYF. The CDR3 coding sequence is TGTGCCAGCAGTCCCACAGATCTAGGGCGCGAGCAGTACTTC.

The J gene is TRBJ2-2, the V gene TRBV27; D ambiguous. The length of the CDR3 is 13 residues. The germline CDR1 and CDR2 sequences are MNHEY and SMNVEV (reference sequence). V lost 5 bases to trimming and J lost 4 bases, with 8 bases between them. The CDR3 loop reads CASSAICTGELFF. The CDR3 DNA follows: TGTGCCAGCAGTGCGATATGCACCGGGGAGCTGTTTTTT.

This clonotype was seen a handful of times. This rearrangement joins TRBV5-1 to TRBJ2-7; maybe TRBD1 (6 bases). Germline loops: CDR1 SGHRS, CDR2 YFSETQ. The CDR3 extends over 15 amino acids. The V gene lost 4 bases and the J gene lost 1 base, with 15 bases spanning the gap. The CDR3 spells CASSIRQASSYEQYF. The CDR3 DNA follows: TGCGCCAGCAGCATTAGACAGGCCTCTTCCTACGAGCAGTACTTC.

The rearrangement joins TRBV20-1 to TRBJ1-2; tentative D call: TRBD1 (5 bases). The CDR3 consists of 15 residues. V was cut by 2 bases and J by 8 bases, with 21 bases left in between. Germline V gives CDR1 DFQATT, CDR2 SNEGSKA (reference sequence). The CDR3 loop reads CSARSQGTDYGGYTF. In nucleotides, the CDR3 is TGCAGTGCTAGATCGCAGGGTACGGATTATGGGGGCTACACCTTC.

A few counts support this clonotype. The CDR3 DNA follows: TGTGCCACCCAACAGCAAAGGAATTCACCCCTCCACTTT. Its translation: CATQQQRNSPLHF. This sequence joins TRBV2 and TRBJ1-6; D ambiguous. This CDR3 region has 13 residues. The ends were cut back, 10 bases at V and 7 bases at J, with 14 bases in the middle. Germline V gives CDR1 SNHLY, CDR2 FYNNEI.

This clonotype was recorded a few times. The chain has TRBV4-1 and TRBJ2-1; 11 nucleotides match TRBD1. The CDR3 is 16 amino acids. The V gene end was trimmed by 2 bases and the J gene end by 7 bases; junction bases not matched to a gene: 7. Germline V gene data show CDR1 as MGHRA and CDR2 as YSYEKL. CDR3: CASSQSGQGAANEQFF. Written as DNA, the CDR3 is TGCGCCAGCAGCCAATCCGGACAGGGGGCGGCGAATGAGCAGTTCTTC.

The chain is built from TRBV9 and TRBJ2-2; TRBD1 agrees at 10 bases. V was pared by 7 bases and J by 4 bases, with 13 bases of the junction left unmatched. Germline CDR1 is SGDLS and CDR2 is YYNGEE. The CDR3 sequence is 17 residues long. The CDR3 sequence: CASSDRGPRWGTGELFF. The CDR3 DNA reads TGTGCCAGCTCTGACAGGGGGCCGCGATGGGGCACCGGGGAGCTGTTTTTT. The full variable domain, with the rest looked up from reference TRBV9 and TRBJ2-2, is DSGVTQTPKHLITATGQRVTLRCSPRSGDLSVYWYQQSLDQGLQFLIQYYNGEERAKGNILERFSAQQFPDLHSELNLSSLELGDSALYFCASSDRGPRWGTGELFFGEGSRLTVL.

This clonotype was counted a few times. The chain has TRBV20-1 and TRBJ2-7; possibly TRBD1 for D (6 bases). This CDR3 has 12 amino acids. V gave up 6 bases and J gave up 6 bases, with 15 bases separating them. CDR1 DFQATT and CDR2 SNEGSKA come from the germline V gene (reference sequence). CDR3 loop: CSATNRVGEQYF. The CDR3 region has the DNA TGCAGTGCCACGAACAGGGTCGGCGAGCAGTACTTC.

The chain carries TRBV28 and TRBJ2-1; D not resolved. In germline, CDR1 is MDHEN, CDR2 SYDVKM. This CDR3 comprises 14 residues. Trimming left V 2 bases short and J 2 bases short, with 7 bases between. CDR3 loop: CASSLGEPYNEQFF. As DNA, the CDR3 is TGTGCCAGCAGTTTAGGAGAGCCCTACAATGAGCAGTTCTTC.

There are many counts of this clonotype. The V gene is TRBV28, the J gene TRBJ1-4, with D unresolved. The V end lost 3 bases, the J end lost 0 bases, and 8 bases lay between the germline ends. This CDR3 has 15 residues. CDR1 is MDHEN and CDR2 is SYDVKM in the germline V gene. CDR3: CASSFRSATNEKLFF. CDR3 DNA: TGTGCCAGCAGTTTCAGGTCGGCAACTAATGAAAAACTGTTTTTT.

This clonotype has more than one count but fewer than ten. CDR3 in DNA: TGCAGCGTTTATAGGACAGGGTGGCGGACCCAGTACTTC. Protein: CSVYRTGWRTQYF. The chain couples TRBV29-1 to TRBJ2-5, with 8 positions matching TRBD1. The J segment lost 7 bases and the V segment lost 5 bases, leaving 9 bases of the junction unmatched. The CDR3 runs 13 residues. Germline V gives CDR1 SQVTM, CDR2 ANQGSEA.

This rearrangement joins TRBV7-2 to TRBJ2-1; 9 bases align to TRBD1. The CDR3 runs 15 residues. Germline CDR1 is SGHTA and CDR2 is FQGNSA. Unmatched junction bases numbered 7, after V lost 5 bases and J lost 5 bases. The CDR3 loop reads CASSKNRGLNNEQFF. CDR3 nucleotide sequence: TGTGCCAGCAGCAAAAACAGGGGGCTCAACAATGAGCAGTTCTTC.

V is TRBV10-3 and J is TRBJ2-3, with D unresolved. This CDR3 spans 10 amino acids. The V gene's germline CDR1 is ENHRY and CDR2 SYGVKD. V was pared by 11 bases and J by 4 bases, with 7 bases between. The CDR3 region is CAHYPDTQYF. The CDR3 DNA is TGTGCCCATTACCCAGATACGCAGTATTTT.

The chain is built from TRBV7-9 and TRBJ2-7; perhaps TRBD2 as D (5 bases). This CDR3 contains 14 residues. V was clipped by 4 bases and J by 0 bases, with 10 bases between them. CDR1 SEHNR and CDR2 FQNEAQ come from the germline V gene (reference sequence). CDR3 DNA sequence: TGTGCCAGCAGCTCCGGACTTTTCTCCTACGAGCAGTACTTC. Protein product: CASSSGLFSYEQYF.

The rearrangement joins TRBV6-5 to TRBJ2-3; the D call may be TRBD1 or TRBD2 (5 bases each). CDR3 length equals 12 residues. Germline lookup yields CDR1 MNHEY and CDR2 SVGAGI. Trimming took off 4 bases at V and 13 bases at J, with 15 bases between the two ends. The CDR3 sequence is CASSSAGTEEYF. The CDR3 bases are TGTGCCAGCAGTTCCGCCGGGACCGAGGAGTATTTT.

This clonotype was seen only a few times. The chain combines TRBV5-6 with TRBJ2-1, with D perhaps matching TRBD1 or TRBD2 (6 bases each). V lost 1 base, J lost 9 bases, and 11 bases lay in between. The CDR3 is made up of 13 amino acids. Germline CDR1 is SGHDT and CDR2 is YYEEEE. The DNA for the CDR3 is TGTGCCAGCAGCTTGAAGGGGGGCATTGAGCAGTTCTTC. Amino acid sequence: CASSLKGGIEQFF.

The J gene is TRBJ2-3, the V gene TRBV5-6; unclear D gene. There are 15 residues in the CDR3. Germline values: CDR1 SGHDT, CDR2 YYEEEE. V shed 2 bases and J shed 0 bases, with 10 bases lying between them. The CDR3 loop is CASSFWDASTDTQYF. The CDR3 bases are TGTGCCAGCAGCTTCTGGGATGCTAGCACAGATACGCAGTATTTT.

The gene calls are TRBV5-1 and TRBJ2-7; D tentatively fits TRBD1 or TRBD2 (5 bases each). Germline V lookup: CDR1 SGHRS, CDR2 YFSETQ. V gave up 6 bases and J gave up 3 bases, with 22 bases separating them. The CDR3 is 16 amino acids. CDR3 residues: CASTPGRGRINYEQYF. In DNA, the CDR3 is TGCGCCAGCACTCCGGGACGGGGCCGAATAAACTACGAGCAGTACTTC.

This clonotype was seen more than once but under ten times. This rearrangement joins TRBV3-1 to TRBJ2-7, with D maybe TRBD2 (6 bases). Germline loops: CDR1 LGHDT, CDR2 YNNKEL (reference sequence). The CDR3 sequence is 12 residues long. Trimming pared 4 bases from V and 5 bases from J, leaving 9 bases between. CDR3 in amino acids: CASSLGLNEQYF. The CDR3 DNA reads as TGTGCCAGCAGCCTGGGACTCAACGAGCAGTACTTC.